This TCR beta chain was found in a study of cytomegalovirus exposure and HLA in healthy donors. TCRdb's table, derived via immunoSEQ multiplex PCR, lists solely in-frame clones and lacks some. This sample yields some 140,000 clones, of which around nine tenths are seen a single time; about 22% belongs to the top ten. Donors were drawn from the approximately 120-subject validation cohort, separate from the approximately 670-subject first cohort. Overall study results and limits: Listed as cytomegalovirus-associated were 150 or so TCR beta chains.

A note on this clone: What it binds is unknown.

Losses at the gene ends were 5 bases for V and 6 bases for J; bases not matched to a gene: 11. Germline V gene sequence: CDR1 MNHEY, CDR2 SMNVEV (reference sequence). This CDR3 region has 16 residues. Sequencing was done on a sample of PBMCs. The chain is built from TRBV27 and TRBJ2-1; 9 positions agree with TRBD2. The clonotype originates from a man aged 18 to 30 in good health and CMV-seropositive. The CDR3 region is CASSPPGLAISNEQFF. The CDR3 DNA follows: TGTGCCAGCAGTCCACCCGGACTAGCGATCTCCAATGAGCAGTTCTTC.